The 32 T cell receptor beta chains below come from one sample, sequenced in a study of T cells in Graves' hyperthyroidism and ophthalmopathy. It was RNA transcripts that yielded the amplified TCR beta CDR3 regions. During a first-round RT-PCR of the TCR CDR3, the HTBI primer set was used. A single record per CDR3 protein comes from TCRdb applying MiXCR to the multiplex PCR reads. The table shows 600,000 to 650,000 distinct CDR3 sequences, with around 20% occurring only once. Material for sequencing was blood. These receptors were taken from a man aged 25 to 40 with Graves' ophthalmopathy.

This clonotype was seen just once. The gene calls are TRBV6-2 or TRBV6-3 and TRBJ1-2, with D possibly TRBD1 on 5 matching bases. V was cut by 7 bases and J by 2 bases, with 14 bases left in between. The CDR3 consists of 14 residues. CDR1 and CDR2 from the germline V gene are MNHEY and SVGEGT. CDR3 protein: CASNPRQLNYGYTF. The CDR3 DNA reads as TGTGCCAGCAACCCCAGACAGTTAAACTATGGCTACACCTTC.

This clonotype was recorded at least ten times. The chain links TRBV28 to TRBJ1-5; possible D gene TRBD1, 5 bases. Trimming pared 3 bases from V and 2 bases from J, leaving 11 bases between. The germline CDR1 and CDR2 sequences are MDHEN and SYDVKM. The CDR3 spans 15 residues. The CDR3 region has the DNA TGTGCCAGCAGTTTCGAAGGGACGGGCAATCAGCCCCAGCATTTT. This sequence encodes CASSFEGTGNQPQHF.

This clonotype was counted a few times. The CDR3 protein is CASSPALPGNYEQYF. The CDR3 coding sequence is TGTGCCAGCAGCCCCGCCTTGCCTGGGAACTACGAGCAGTACTTC. The chain combines TRBV9 with TRBJ2-7; no clear D gene. Trimming stripped 4 bases from V and 3 bases from J, with 17 bases between. This CDR3 region has 15 residues. Looked up from germline, CDR1 is SGDLS and CDR2 is YYNGEE.

This clonotype has just a few counts. This chain joins TRBV29-1 and TRBJ2-5; no reliable D call. The CDR3 is 12 residues long. The V end was cut by 4 bases, the J end by 4 bases, with 10 bases between. Germline loops: CDR1 SQVTM, CDR2 ANQGSEA. CDR3: CSVGRPGETQYF. The DNA of the CDR3 is TGCAGCGTTGGTAGGCCGGGAGAGACCCAGTACTTC.

In this sample, this clonotype turned up a few times. J is TRBJ2-1 and V is TRBV5-1, with TRBD2 identical over 7 bases. With 4 bases clipped from V and 4 bases from J, the junction kept 8 bases outside the gene matches. This CDR3 contains 15 residues. The germline V gene encodes CDR1 SGHRS and CDR2 YFSETQ. CDR3 in DNA: TGCGCCAGCAGCCCGGACTGGACTAGTTACAATGAGCAGTTCTTC. Its translation: CASSPDWTSYNEQFF.

This clonotype was detected many times. The rearrangement joins TRBV12-3 or TRBV12-4 to TRBJ2-1; 10 bases are shared with TRBD1. The CDR3 is 15 residues long. With 6 bases clipped from V and 4 bases from J, the junction kept 6 bases outside the gene matches. CDR3 DNA: TGTGCCAGCAGCCAGGACAGGGGGACTTACAATGAGCAGTTCTTC. This codes for CASSQDRGTYNEQFF.

This chain joins TRBV7-2 and TRBJ2-1; the D is unclear. V dropped 1 base and J dropped 0 bases, with 7 bases sitting between them. Germline CDR1 is SGHTA and CDR2 is FQGNSA. The CDR3 is 15 amino acids. CDR3 in DNA: TGTGCCAGCAGCTTAGGGTTTAGCTCCTACAATGAGCAGTTCTTC. Protein sequence: CASSLGFSSYNEQFF.

This clonotype was found a few times. The chain uses TRBV9 and TRBJ1-4, with unresolved D. The CDR3 sequence is 13 residues long. CDR1 SGDLS and CDR2 YYNGEE come from the germline V gene. The ends were cut back, 0 bases at V and 4 bases at J, with 4 bases in the middle. The DNA for the CDR3 is TGTGCCAGCAGCGTAGACATTAATGAAAAACTGTTTTTT. Translated: CASSVDINEKLFF.

This chain links TRBV18 with TRBJ2-7; D may be TRBD2 (6 bases). Germline V gene data show CDR1 as KGHSH and CDR2 as LQKENI. Trimming took 1 base from V and 0 from J, leaving 10 bases between them. The CDR3 sequence is 15 residues long. CDR3 in amino acids: CASSPRDSGSYEQYF. The CDR3 bases are TGTGCCAGCTCACCACGGGACTCCGGCTCCTACGAGCAGTACTTC.

About this clonotype: A read error is possible here, since a much larger clone lies one base away. J is TRBJ2-3 and V is TRBV6-2 or TRBV6-3, with TRBD2 as a possible D gene (6 bases). The germline CDR1 and CDR2 sequences are MNHEY and SVGEGT. V gave up 6 bases and J gave up 4 bases, with 14 bases separating them. This CDR3 has 14 amino acids. The CDR3 coding sequence is TGTGCCAGCAGGCGCGGGACCGCCGCAGATACGCAGTATTTT. This translates into CASRRGTAADTQYF.

V gene TRBV6-1 combines with J gene TRBJ2-1; D perhaps matches TRBD2 (5 bases). Germline loops: CDR1 MNHNS, CDR2 SASEGT. Trimming removed 6 bases at V and 7 bases at J, with 19 bases between. This CDR3 has 15 residues. Here the CDR3 reads CASSKASGVGNEQFF. In nucleotides, the CDR3 is TGTGCCAGCAGCAAAGCTTCCGGGGTTGGTAATGAGCAGTTCTTC.

This clonotype was seen repeatedly, ten times or more. The chain links TRBV28 to TRBJ2-7; possible D gene TRBD1, 6 bases. V lost 6 bases to trimming and J lost 2 bases, with 14 bases between them. This CDR3 region has 14 residues. The germline CDR1 and CDR2 sequences are MDHEN and SYDVKM. The CDR3 coding sequence is TGTGCCAGCAGCCCCGGGACATACACCTACGAGCAGTACTTC. This translates into CASSPGTYTYEQYF.

The V gene is TRBV15, the J gene TRBJ2-5, with 7 bases that match TRBD2. V lost 1 base, J lost 2 bases, and 10 bases stayed unmatched. The V gene's germline CDR1 is LNHNV and CDR2 YYDKDF (reference sequence). This CDR3 is 17 amino acids long. CDR3 loop: CATSRVRATSHQETQYF. The CDR3 DNA sequence: TGTGCCACCAGCAGAGTGAGGGCGACTAGCCATCAAGAGACCCAGTACTTC.

This clonotype was counted a few times. J is TRBJ2-2 and V is TRBV18, with 8 bases lining up with TRBD2. This CDR3 region has 16 residues. Germline V gene data show CDR1 as KGHSH and CDR2 as LQKENI. V lost 6 bases, J lost 8 bases, and 14 bases stayed unmatched. The CDR3: CASSPGLGQNGGELFF. The CDR3, as DNA: TGTGCCAGCTCGCCGGGACTAGGGCAAAACGGAGGGGAGCTGTTTTTT.

This clonotype was recorded at least ten times. CDR3 residues: CASSLAQVGTEAFF. CDR3 DNA: TGTGCCAGCAGCTTAGCTCAGGTTGGCACTGAAGCTTTCTTT. The V and J genes are TRBV11-2 and TRBJ1-1; no clear D gene. This CDR3 region has 14 residues. V lost 1 base and J lost 4, with 10 bases in between. Germline CDR1 reads SGHAT; CDR2 reads FQNNGV.

This clonotype was recorded a few times. The chain joins TRBV29-1 to TRBJ2-5, with TRBD2 identical over 10 bases. The CDR3 is made up of 16 amino acids. Trimming took 2 bases from V and 4 from J; bases not matched to a gene: 10. Germline V lookup: CDR1 SQVTM, CDR2 ANQGSEA. CDR3 amino acids: CSVEMLAGEGRETQYF. The DNA for the CDR3 is TGCAGCGTTGAAATGCTAGCGGGAGAGGGGCGAGAGACCCAGTACTTC.

This chain joins TRBV7-9 and TRBJ1-1; perhaps TRBD1 as D (6 bases). The CDR3 is 17 residues long. The germline V and J ends were trimmed by 5 bases and 4 bases, with 23 bases remaining between them. The germline CDR1 and CDR2 sequences are SEHNR and FQNEAQ (reference sequence). CDR3 residues: CASSPAGGVNIVTEAFF. In nucleotides, the CDR3 is TGTGCCAGCAGCCCCGCGGGGGGCGTAAATATCGTCACTGAAGCTTTCTTT.

This clonotype was observed at least ten times. The chain combines TRBV7-2 with TRBJ2-3; D call uncertain. The CDR3 totals 15 residues. Trimming took off 1 base at V and 2 bases at J, with 10 bases between the two ends. Per germline, CDR1 SGHTA and CDR2 FQGNSA. CDR3 nucleotide sequence: TGTGCCAGCAGCTTAGAAGGCGGACCCACAGATACGCAGTATTTT. The encoded protein is CASSLEGGPTDTQYF.

This clonotype came up a few times. The chain uses TRBV7-3 and TRBJ2-3; 7 bases map to TRBD1. Germline CDR1 SGHTA, CDR2 FQGTGA. Germline trimming cut 5 bases from V and 4 bases from J; bases unmatched to any gene: 6. The CDR3 consists of 14 residues. CDR3 nucleotides: TGTGCCAGCAGCCGCAACAGGGGCGCAGATACGCAGTATTTT. Protein sequence: CASSRNRGADTQYF. The full variable domain, in which reference TRBV7-3 and TRBJ2-3 provide the parts outside the CDR3, is GAGVSQTPSNKVTEKGKYVELRCDPISGHTALYWYRQSLGQGPEFLIYFQGTGAADDSGLPNDRFFAVRPEGSVSTLKIQRTERGDSAVYLCASSRNRGADTQYFGPGTRLTVL.

A few counts support this clonotype. The chain is built from TRBV6-1 and TRBJ2-3; tentative D call: TRBD1 (5 bases). This CDR3 comprises 16 residues. The germline V and J ends were trimmed by 5 bases and 3 bases, with 18 bases remaining between them. Germline V gene lookup returns CDR1 MNHNS and CDR2 SASEGT. CDR3 sequence: CASSYLDTNETDTQYF. Written as DNA, the CDR3 is TGTGCCAGCAGTTATTTGGACACAAACGAGACAGATACGCAGTATTTT.

A note on this clonotype: A read error may be the cause here, since a much bigger clone is one base away. The chain uses TRBV6-9 and TRBJ2-5, with TRBD2 matching 10 bases. The CDR3 has 15 amino acids. From germline, CDR1 is MNHGY and CDR2 SVAAGI. CDR3 nucleotides: TGTGCCAGCAGTTATGAGCGGGAGGGCCCAGAGACCCATTACTTC. Translation gives CASSYEREGPETHYF.

This clonotype came up many times. The chain is built from TRBV28 and TRBJ1-5, with unresolved D. Deletions cut 3 bases from V and 7 bases from J, with 16 bases between. This CDR3 has 15 residues. Germline assignment: CDR1 MDHEN and CDR2 SYDVKM. The CDR3 region is CASSFGGLKGQPQHF. DNA for the CDR3: TGTGCCAGCAGTTTCGGCGGGTTAAAGGGCCAGCCCCAGCATTTT. The variable domain in full, with the rest retrieved from reference TRBV28 and TRBJ1-5, is DVKVTQSSRYLVKRTGEKVFLECVQDMDHENMFWYRQDPGLGLRLIYFSYDVKMKEKGDIPEGYSVSREKKERFSLILESASTNQTSMYLCASSFGGLKGQPQHFGDGTRLSIL.

The V gene is TRBV5-5, the J gene TRBJ2-7; D is ambiguous. CDR1 SGHKS and CDR2 YYEKEE come from the germline V gene (reference sequence). This CDR3 contains 16 residues. V lost 1 base to trimming and J lost 2 bases, with 16 bases between them. The CDR3 region is CASSLQSLTVTYEQYF. CDR3 DNA sequence: TGTGCCAGCAGCTTGCAATCCCTTACTGTGACCTACGAGCAGTACTTC.

The chain combines TRBV7-2 with TRBJ2-1; TRBD1 aligns across 8 bases. The CDR3 runs 16 residues. V lost 5 bases and J lost 5; bases outside the gene matches: 11. CDR1 SGHTA and CDR2 FQGNSA come from the germline V gene. Here the CDR3 reads CASSPPGQVRDNEQFF. Here the CDR3 DNA reads TGTGCCAGCAGCCCACCGGGACAGGTACGGGACAATGAGCAGTTCTTC.

This clonotype was picked up a small number of times. V is TRBV3-1 and J is TRBJ1-5; D is possibly TRBD1 (5 bases). Trimming pared 4 bases from V and 9 bases from J, leaving 10 bases between. This CDR3 comprises 12 residues. Looked up from germline, CDR1 is LGHDT and CDR2 is YNNKEL (reference sequence). Written as DNA, the CDR3 is TGTGCCAGCAGCCTGTCCACAGGGCCCCAGCATTTT. Translated: CASSLSTGPQHF.

The chain has TRBV20-1 and TRBJ2-2; no reliable D call. The CDR3 is 15 residues long. Germline CDR1 and CDR2: DFQATT and SNEGSKA (reference sequence). V shed 0 bases and J shed 3 bases, with 11 bases lying between them. The CDR3 here is CSAREAYPHTGELFF. The CDR3 bases are TGCAGTGCTAGAGAGGCCTACCCGCACACCGGGGAGCTGTTTTTT.

In nucleotides, the CDR3 is TGTGCCAGCAGCGTAGACCAGATGATGAACACTGAAGCTTTCTTT. Protein: CASSVDQMMNTEAFF. The chain is built from TRBV9 and TRBJ1-1; D is ambiguous. Germline V gives CDR1 SGDLS, CDR2 YYNGEE. The ends were cut back, 0 bases at V and 0 bases at J, with 9 bases in the middle. The CDR3 sequence is 15 residues long.

This rearrangement joins TRBV4-1 to TRBJ2-5; possibly TRBD1 or TRBD2 for D (5 bases each). Germline V lookup: CDR1 MGHRA, CDR2 YSYEKL. V was pared by 3 bases and J by 5 bases, with 13 bases between. The CDR3 is 14 amino acids. DNA for the CDR3: TGCGCCAGCAGCCATGGGGTAGGGGAGGAGACCCAGTACTTC. Protein sequence: CASSHGVGEETQYF.

This clonotype turned up a few times. The chain uses TRBV20-1 and TRBJ1-5; D is perhaps TRBD1 (5 bases). The CDR3 consists of 14 residues. V was cut by 6 bases and J by 4 bases, with 16 bases left in between. Germline CDR1 is DFQATT and CDR2 is SNEGSKA (reference sequence). The chain's CDR3 is CSALSQGGNQPQHF. CDR3 DNA sequence: TGCAGTGCCCTAAGCCAGGGTGGGAATCAGCCCCAGCATTTT.

This rearrangement joins TRBV10-2 to TRBJ2-7; the match to TRBD2 covers 14 bases. The germline V gene has CDR1 WSHSY and CDR2 SAAADI. The CDR3 length is 17 residues. With V trimmed by 6 bases and J by 6 bases, 13 bases remained unmatched. The CDR3 loop reads CASRGGLAGVRAAEQYF. CDR3 nucleotide sequence: TGCGCCAGCAGGGGGGGACTAGCGGGAGTTCGGGCGGCCGAGCAGTACTTC.

The V gene is TRBV2, the J gene TRBJ2-3, with TRBD1 as a possible D gene (6 bases). This CDR3 region has 14 residues. Trimming left V 7 bases short and J 0 bases short, with 11 bases between. Germline V gene data show CDR1 as SNHLY and CDR2 as FYNNEI. In DNA, the CDR3 is TGTGCCAGCAAGAAGACAGGTAGCACAGATACGCAGTATTTT. Translating gives CASKKTGSTDTQYF.

This clonotype came up many times. The chain is built from TRBV7-9 and TRBJ2-7; 12 nucleotides agree with TRBD2. J gave up 7 bases and V 5 bases, and 15 bases lay outside the gene matches. This CDR3 has 17 amino acids. Germline V gives CDR1 SEHNR, CDR2 FQNEAQ (reference sequence). The CDR3: CASSTGLAGFPQSEQYF. CDR3 DNA: TGTGCCAGCAGCACCGGACTAGCGGGGTTCCCTCAATCGGAGCAGTACTTC.